This T cell receptor beta chain appears in the sequencing data of a study of blood T cell repertoires in COVID-19. Study-wide context: COVID-19 samples, acute and convalescent, were from the United States, Italy and Spain. From T cells, B-cell-depleted T cells, or PBMCs came the material, which was cDNA or gDNA.

Original processing notes: Nucleated cell counts were estimated from reference gene primer amplification. TCRdb's copy holds only in-frame clones and misses some; the assay was immunoSEQ multiplex PCR. V and J calls and clone size follow that table, whereas D and trimming were derived from the DNA. The repertoire consists of more than 200,000 clones, with about nine tenths occurring once and the leading ten covering roughly 2.5%. This clone showed up just a few times. The CDR3 consists of 17 residues. Germline CDR1 MGHRA, CDR2 YSYEKL. Trimming removed 1 base from V and 3 bases from J; junction bases left unmatched: 10.

The chain combines TRBV4-1 with TRBJ1-1, with 8 bases that match TRBD1. The receptor's source is a woman aged 55-69 years with acute or convalescent COVID-19. The specimen was peripheral blood. For the CDR3, the DNA is TGCGCCAGCAGCCAAGCTTCGGCAGGGGGCAGATACACTGAAGCTTTCTTT. This sequence encodes CASSQASAGGRYTEAFF.